The source of this T cell receptor (beta chain) is a study of T cells expressing NK-cell markers. As for the study in general: Seven donors tested HCMV-seropositive and one tested seronegative among the eight sequenced. Findings and limits, study-wide: Roughly 1.0-7.0% of CD8+ T cells in more than 5 donors belonged to dominant NKG2C+ clonotypes. Also leading the CD3+CD56-NKG2C+ fraction in a few donors were these clonotypes.

On this clonotype itself: The antigen is not known.

TCRdb re-called the 5' RACE reads; one entry per CDR3 protein, DNA not given. The sample's table shows some 120,000 distinct CDR3 sequences. Germline V gives CDR1 SGHAT, CDR2 FQNNGV. The CDR3 is made up of 15 amino acids. The sequence was obtained from a woman between 18 and 70 years old in good health. The sequenced material came from blood T cells: a sorted CD56 or NKG2C T cell subset, CD4+ or CD8+ T cells, or bulk PBMC T cells (not recorded which). This chain joins TRBV11-2 and TRBJ2-1; the TRBD2 assignment by TCRdb is unverifiable without DNA. The CDR3 region is CASSSFSGGDNEQFF.